These 20 T cell receptor beta chains were all obtained from the same sample, sequenced in a study of blood T cells in healthy people across ages. A second about 6 to 11 cycle PCR used barcoded and J-beta primers. Using its own MiXCR run on the 5' RACE reads, TCRdb lists one record per CDR3 protein. The repertoire includes about 1.4 million distinct CDR3 sequences, roughly 60% of them detected once, and over 6.5% sits in the top ten. The sequenced sample consisted of blood. These receptors all come from a young man in good health.

The V gene is TRBV27, the J gene TRBJ2-1, with 7 bases that match TRBD2. This CDR3 spans 16 amino acids. The trim removed 2 bases at V and 3 bases at J, leaving 7 bases unmatched. CDR1 is MNHEY and CDR2 is SMNVEV in the germline V gene (reference sequence). The DNA of the CDR3 is TGTGCCAGCAGTTTAGGGGCGGGAGTGAGCTACAATGAGCAGTTCTTC. Protein: CASSLGAGVSYNEQFF.

The chain joins TRBV3-1 to TRBJ2-5, with TRBD2 as a possible D gene (5 bases). The germline gives CDR1 LGHDT, CDR2 YNNKEL (reference sequence). Trimming took off 0 bases at V and 11 bases at J, with 10 bases between the two ends. CDR3 length: 12 residues. CDR3: CASSQDLWEQYF. CDR3 DNA sequence: TGTGCCAGCAGCCAAGATCTCTGGGAGCAGTACTTC.

This clonotype came up a few times. This chain uses TRBV6-1 with TRBJ2-7; D is perhaps TRBD1 (5 bases). CDR3 length equals 14 residues. The germline V and J ends were trimmed by 11 bases and 1 base, with 18 bases remaining between them. CDR1 is MNHNS and CDR2 is SASEGT in the germline V gene. The CDR3 DNA follows: TGTGCCGGGGCCTCGGCAGGGCCTTCCTACGAGCAGTACTTC. As protein: CAGASAGPSYEQYF.

The chain carries TRBV29-1 and TRBJ1-4, with D uncertain. Germline V gives CDR1 SQVTM, CDR2 ANQGSEA. V dropped 4 bases and J dropped 4 bases, with 13 bases sitting between them. This CDR3 region has 14 residues. The CDR3 sequence: CSVGSPFDNEKLFF. CDR3 DNA: TGCAGCGTTGGTTCTCCTTTTGATAATGAAAAACTGTTTTTT.

V is TRBV4-1 and J is TRBJ2-1; D uncertain. Germline values: CDR1 MGHRA, CDR2 YSYEKL. This CDR3 has 17 residues. The V end lost 0 bases, the J end lost 0 bases, and 12 bases lay between the germline ends. The CDR3 DNA follows: TGCGCCAGCAGCCAAGATTGGGTTAGACTCTCCTACAATGAGCAGTTCTTC. It translates to CASSQDWVRLSYNEQFF.

The rearrangement links TRBV24-1 to TRBJ2-7; tentatively, D is TRBD1 (6 bases). Germline lookup yields CDR1 KGHDR and CDR2 SFDVKD. The length of the CDR3 is 17 residues. Trimming removed 3 bases from V and 7 bases from J, with 24 bases in between. The CDR3 here is CATSDGPGAGVSNEQYF. CDR3 coding DNA: TGTGCCACCAGTGATGGACCTGGGGCAGGGGTTTCGAATGAGCAGTACTTC.

This clonotype has only a few counts. The rearrangement joins TRBV7-2 to TRBJ2-7; 14 bases are a match to TRBD2. Unmatched junction bases numbered 9, after V lost 5 bases and J lost 6 bases. CDR1 is SGHTA, CDR2 FQGNSA, per germline. The CDR3 has 16 residues. CDR3 coding DNA: TGTGCCAGCAGCCCTAACCCGGGACTAGCGGGGGCCGAGCAGTACTTC. Its protein is CASSPNPGLAGAEQYF.

In this sample, this clonotype turned up a few times. The V gene is TRBV5-5, the J gene TRBJ2-7; 9 bases are a match to TRBD2. From germline, CDR1 is SGHKS and CDR2 YYEKEE (reference sequence). The trim removed 0 bases at V and 4 bases at J, leaving 8 bases unmatched. The CDR3 contains 16 residues. CDR3 nucleotide sequence: TGTGCCAGCAGCTTGGATTCTAGCGGGGCAACTTACGAGCAGTACTTC. Protein sequence: CASSLDSSGATYEQYF.

V is TRBV20-1 and J is TRBJ1-2, with D possibly TRBD1 on 5 matching bases. The CDR3 runs 15 residues. CDR1 is DFQATT, CDR2 SNEGSKA, per germline (reference sequence). V was pared by 0 bases and J by 9 bases, with 20 bases between. The CDR3 loop is CSARDPQGPFASYTF. CDR3 coding DNA: TGCAGTGCTAGAGACCCGCAGGGACCCTTCGCCAGCTACACCTTC.

The rearrangement uses TRBV29-1 and TRBJ1-4; D gene unclear. CDR1 and CDR2 (germline): SQVTM, ANQGSEA. V lost 5 bases to trimming and J lost 7 bases, with 14 bases between them. The CDR3 covers 13 residues. This CDR3 is CSVRPRASEKLFF. In DNA, the CDR3 is TGCAGCGTTAGACCTAGGGCAAGTGAAAAACTGTTTTTT.

The chain links TRBV7-9 to TRBJ1-5; D gene unclear. Germline CDR1 reads SEHNR; CDR2 reads FQNEAQ (reference sequence). The CDR3 sequence is 14 residues long. Trimming shortened V by 5 bases and J by 2 bases, and 10 bases separated the two germline ends. The CDR3 spells CASSDTQRNQPQHF. CDR3 DNA sequence: TGTGCCAGCAGCGACACACAACGCAATCAGCCCCAGCATTTT.

The CDR3, as DNA: TGCAGTGCTACCGGACCGGGAGGGATAACAGATACGCAGTATTTT. This encodes CSATGPGGITDTQYF. The chain carries TRBV20-1 and TRBJ2-3; TRBD2 aligns across 8 bases. V was clipped by 4 bases and J by 3 bases; unmatched bases: 9. The CDR3 is 15 residues long. Germline V gives CDR1 DFQATT, CDR2 SNEGSKA (reference sequence).

This clonotype showed up just a few times. The rearrangement joins TRBV4-1 to TRBJ2-7; D might be TRBD1 (6 bases). This CDR3 is 13 amino acids long. Looked up from germline, CDR1 is MGHRA and CDR2 is YSYEKL. Trimming pared 3 bases from V and 3 bases from J, leaving 9 bases between. The CDR3 DNA sequence: TGCGCCAGCAGCCAGAAGGACAGCTACGAGCAGTACTTC. Its translation: CASSQKDSYEQYF.

The chain couples TRBV20-1 to TRBJ2-1; 11 bases line up with TRBD2. The CDR3 loop spans 14 amino acids. V trimming: 3 bases; J trimming: 13 bases; junction bases outside the gene matches: 11. Per germline, CDR1 DFQATT and CDR2 SNEGSKA (reference sequence). CDR3 coding DNA: TGCAGTGCTAGTACCGGGACTAGCGGACCGCGACAGTTCTTC. Its protein product is CSASTGTSGPRQFF.

The chain carries TRBV4-1 and TRBJ1-1; tentatively, D is TRBD1 (5 bases). Germline V gene data show CDR1 as MGHRA and CDR2 as YSYEKL. Between the trimmed V and J ends, which lost 4 bases and 1 base, there was a span of 13 bases. There are 15 residues in the CDR3. CDR3 in amino acids: CASSPSRAPNTEAFF. The CDR3 DNA is TGCGCCAGCAGCCCCTCCAGGGCCCCGAACACTGAAGCTTTCTTT.

This clonotype was seen only a few times. The rearrangement joins TRBV27 to TRBJ2-6; 8 bases are shared with TRBD2. Germline V CDR1 and CDR2: MNHEY, SMNVEV (reference sequence). The V gene end was trimmed by 5 bases and the J gene end by 0 bases; junction bases not matched to a gene: 12. The CDR3 spans 19 residues. The CDR3 sequence: CASSPLGAGESSGANVLTF. CDR3 sequence (DNA): TGTGCCAGCAGTCCCTTGGGAGCGGGAGAGAGCTCTGGGGCCAACGTCCTGACTTTC.

The chain is built from TRBV25-1 and TRBJ2-2; no firm D call. Between the trimmed V and J ends, which lost 5 bases and 0 bases, there was a span of 10 bases. CDR1 and CDR2 from the germline V gene are MGHDK and SYGVNS. CDR3 length: 15 amino acids. CDR3 loop: CASSLRSPNTGELFF. The CDR3 DNA reads TGTGCCAGCAGTTTGAGGAGTCCGAACACCGGGGAGCTGTTTTTT.

The chain has TRBV2 and TRBJ2-4; 14 nucleotides align to TRBD2. CDR3 size: 13 residues. Germline V gene lookup returns CDR1 SNHLY and CDR2 FYNNEI. V was clipped by 5 bases and J by 15 bases; unmatched bases: 6. The CDR3 DNA reads as TGTGCCAGCAGTCCGACTAGCGGGGGGGCCTCGTACTTC. Encoded protein: CASSPTSGGASYF.

This clonotype was seen only a few times. J is TRBJ2-1 and V is TRBV4-1; 12 nucleotides align to TRBD2. In germline, CDR1 is MGHRA, CDR2 YSYEKL. This CDR3 is built from 20 residues. V shed 2 bases, J shed 4 bases, and the junction held 15 bases outside the gene matches. The CDR3 sequence is CASSQSPIPLAGGPYNEQFF. The CDR3 bases are TGCGCCAGCAGCCAAAGCCCGATCCCCCTAGCGGGAGGGCCTTACAATGAGCAGTTCTTC.

This clonotype was picked up a small number of times. The chain is built from TRBV20-1 and TRBJ2-7, with D maybe TRBD2 (5 bases). This CDR3 contains 13 residues. Germline lookup yields CDR1 DFQATT and CDR2 SNEGSKA (reference sequence). Trimming stripped 1 base from V and 2 bases from J, with 9 bases between. The CDR3 region is CSARGRTTYEQYF. The CDR3 DNA follows: TGCAGTGCTAGAGGGAGGACCACCTACGAGCAGTACTTC.